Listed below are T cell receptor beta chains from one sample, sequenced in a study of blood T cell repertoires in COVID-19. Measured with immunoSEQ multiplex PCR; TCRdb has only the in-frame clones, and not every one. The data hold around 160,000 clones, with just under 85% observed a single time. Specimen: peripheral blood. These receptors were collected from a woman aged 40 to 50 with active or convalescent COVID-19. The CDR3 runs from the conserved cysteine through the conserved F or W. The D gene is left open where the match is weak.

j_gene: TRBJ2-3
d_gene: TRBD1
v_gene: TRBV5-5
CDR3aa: CASSAVGQGPDTQYF

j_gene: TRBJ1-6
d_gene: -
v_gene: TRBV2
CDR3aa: CASSSGARGSYNSPLHF

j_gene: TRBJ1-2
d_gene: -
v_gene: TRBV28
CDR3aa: CASSSPPGGSHGYTF

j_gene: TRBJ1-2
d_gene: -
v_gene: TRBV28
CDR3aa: CASSYREYGYTF

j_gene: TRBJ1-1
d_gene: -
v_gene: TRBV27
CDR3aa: CASSLSGIRGEAFF

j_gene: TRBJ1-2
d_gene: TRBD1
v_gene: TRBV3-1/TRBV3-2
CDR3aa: CASSQDRTGGGYTF

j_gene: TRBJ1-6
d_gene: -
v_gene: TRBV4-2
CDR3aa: CASSQEGMGGSPLHF

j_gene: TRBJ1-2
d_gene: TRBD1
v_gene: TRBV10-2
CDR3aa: CASGQGAYGYTF

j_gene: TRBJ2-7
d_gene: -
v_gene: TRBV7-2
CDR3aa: CASSLQPGYEQYF

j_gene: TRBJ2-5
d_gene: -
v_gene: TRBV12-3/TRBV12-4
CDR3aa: CASSAGLQETQYF

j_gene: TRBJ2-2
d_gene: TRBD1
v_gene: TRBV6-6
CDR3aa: CASSYSGQRGELFF

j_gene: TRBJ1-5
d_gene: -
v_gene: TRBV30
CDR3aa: CAWSPQVAEPQHF

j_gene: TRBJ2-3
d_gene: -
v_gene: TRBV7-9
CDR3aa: CASSLTGGADTQYF

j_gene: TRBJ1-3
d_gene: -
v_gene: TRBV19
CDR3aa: CASSSRWSGQSSGNTIYF

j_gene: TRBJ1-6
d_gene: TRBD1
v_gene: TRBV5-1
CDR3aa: CASSLGRGTSYNSPLHF

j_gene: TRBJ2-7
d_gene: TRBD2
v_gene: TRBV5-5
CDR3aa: CASSTQGGSSGGPSYEQYF

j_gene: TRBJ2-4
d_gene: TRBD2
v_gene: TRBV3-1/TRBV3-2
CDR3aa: CASSRAGGAATNIQYF

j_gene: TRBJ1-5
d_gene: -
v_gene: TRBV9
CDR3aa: CASSVDGGNQPQHF

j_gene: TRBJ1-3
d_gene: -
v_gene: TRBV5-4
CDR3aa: CASSFTGTNTIYF

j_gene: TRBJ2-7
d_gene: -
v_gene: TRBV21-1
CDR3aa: CASSTIGSTGLCEQYF

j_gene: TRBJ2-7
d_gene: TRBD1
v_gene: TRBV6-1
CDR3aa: CASSDGQGYEQYF

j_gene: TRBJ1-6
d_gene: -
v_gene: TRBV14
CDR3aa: CASSQERGGSSPLHF

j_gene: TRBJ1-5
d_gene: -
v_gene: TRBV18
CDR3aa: CASSPAGDQPQHF

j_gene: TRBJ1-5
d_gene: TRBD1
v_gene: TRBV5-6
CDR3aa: CASSFGTGPNQPQHF

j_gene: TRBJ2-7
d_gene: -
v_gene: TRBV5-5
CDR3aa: CASSLRQGPYEQYF

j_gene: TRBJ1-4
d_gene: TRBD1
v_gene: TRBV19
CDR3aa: CASSMLRGQGTNEKLFF

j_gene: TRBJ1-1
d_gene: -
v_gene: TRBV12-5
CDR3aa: CASGLAGRRAFF

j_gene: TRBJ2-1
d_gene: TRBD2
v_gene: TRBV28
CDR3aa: CASSLYAGGTYNEQFF

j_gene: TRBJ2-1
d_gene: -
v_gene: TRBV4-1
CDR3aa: CASSRILGSNSYNEQFF

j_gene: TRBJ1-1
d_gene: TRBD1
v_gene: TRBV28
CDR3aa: CASSLPDRGGEAFF

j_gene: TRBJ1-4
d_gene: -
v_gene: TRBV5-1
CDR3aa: CASKPGLRDEKLFF

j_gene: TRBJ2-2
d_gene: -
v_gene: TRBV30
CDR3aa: CAWSPSATGELFF

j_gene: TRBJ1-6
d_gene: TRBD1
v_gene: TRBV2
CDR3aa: CASSRDRGNSPLHF

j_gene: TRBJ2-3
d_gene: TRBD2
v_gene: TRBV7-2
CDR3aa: CASSIMGLAGLTDTQYF

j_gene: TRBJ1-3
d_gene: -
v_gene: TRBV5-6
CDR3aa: CASSLDPRAGNTIYF

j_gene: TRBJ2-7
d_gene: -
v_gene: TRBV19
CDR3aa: CASSFQGSEQYF

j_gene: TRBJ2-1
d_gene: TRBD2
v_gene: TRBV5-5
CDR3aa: CASSSGTINLRGEDEQFF

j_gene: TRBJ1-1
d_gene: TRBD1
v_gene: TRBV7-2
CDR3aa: CASSPRQGLNTEAFF

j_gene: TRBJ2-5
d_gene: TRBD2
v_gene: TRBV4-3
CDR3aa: CASSSRAGGEETQYF

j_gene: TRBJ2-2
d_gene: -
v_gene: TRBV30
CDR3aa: CAWRLGRVSRTGELFF

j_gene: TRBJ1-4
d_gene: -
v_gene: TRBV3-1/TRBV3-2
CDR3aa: CASSQPRQRDEKLFF

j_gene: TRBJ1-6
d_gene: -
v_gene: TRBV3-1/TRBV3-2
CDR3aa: CASSQGQPNSPLHF

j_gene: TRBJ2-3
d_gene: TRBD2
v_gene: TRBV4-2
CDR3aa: CASSPRRGAPDTQYF

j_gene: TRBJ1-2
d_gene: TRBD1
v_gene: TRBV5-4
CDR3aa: CASSFLTGNYGYTF

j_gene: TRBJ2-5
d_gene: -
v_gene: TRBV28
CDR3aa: CASSWGLRETQYF